The 22 T cell receptor beta chains presented below share a single source sample, sequenced in a study of blood T cells in healthy people across ages. Next came a second PCR, run for about 6 to 11 cycles, which used a sample-barcoded 5' primer along with a J-beta primer mix. TCRdb processed the 5' RACE reads anew with MiXCR; each CDR3 protein has one entry. The repertoire holds over a million distinct CDR3 sequences, around 59% seen once, with over 5.5% in the top ten. The material sequenced was blood. These receptors were taken from a man aged 18 to 30 in good health.

This clonotype occurred a few times. The rearrangement uses TRBV4-3 and TRBJ2-5; 8 bases agree with TRBD2. Germline V CDR1 and CDR2: LGHNA, YSLEER. The CDR3 contains 15 residues. Trimming removed 3 bases from V and 2 bases from J; junction bases left unmatched: 5. The CDR3 DNA sequence: TGCGCCAGCAGCCAGGTACTAGCGGAGCAAGAGACCCAGTACTTC. It codes for CASSQVLAEQETQYF.

The chain links TRBV4-1 to TRBJ2-5, with D possibly TRBD2 on 5 matching bases. Germline CDR1 reads MGHRA; CDR2 reads YSYEKL. V was pared by 1 base and J by 1 base, with 13 bases between. The CDR3 extends over 16 amino acids. The CDR3 DNA is TGCGCCAGCAGCCAAGGGCCCCGGGGATCCCAAGAGACCCAGTACTTC. Residues: CASSQGPRGSQETQYF.

The V gene is TRBV7-2, the J gene TRBJ2-3, with 10 bases that match TRBD2. Per the germline V gene, CDR1 is SGHTA and CDR2 is FQGNSA. The CDR3 loop spans 15 amino acids. Unmatched junction bases numbered 7, after V lost 1 base and J lost 9 bases. DNA of the CDR3: TGTGCCAGCAGCTTAGGGCTAGCGGGGGAGACCACGCAGTATTTT. This encodes CASSLGLAGETTQYF.

J is TRBJ2-4 and V is TRBV30; 7 bases are a match to TRBD2. The DNA end favors TRBJ2-7, so the J call may be wrong. The CDR3 has 14 amino acids. Germline loops: CDR1 GTSNPN, CDR2 SVGIG (reference sequence). CDR3 sequence (DNA): TGTGCCTGGTGGAAGATGGGGGGGACCTACGAGCAGTACTTC. Translation: CAWWKMGGTYEQYF.

The chain links TRBV7-9 to TRBJ2-1, with D possibly being TRBD2 (6 bases). CDR1 and CDR2 from the germline V gene are SEHNR and FQNEAQ (reference sequence). Trimming removed 1 base from V and 5 bases from J, with 9 bases in between. This CDR3 has 14 amino acids. This CDR3 is CASSLDGRNNEQFF. As DNA, the CDR3 is TGTGCCAGCAGCTTAGACGGGAGAAACAATGAGCAGTTCTTC.

This clonotype was seen a few times. The genes are TRBV2 and TRBJ2-1; 9 positions match TRBD2. The germline CDR1 and CDR2 sequences are SNHLY and FYNNEI. The CDR3 length is 14 residues. The V segment lost 10 bases and the J segment 9 bases; nucleotides outside the gene matches: 13. CDR3: CATPIAGAGSEQFF. CDR3 nucleotides: TGTGCCACCCCCATAGCGGGAGCGGGAAGTGAGCAGTTCTTC.

The J gene is TRBJ1-2, the V gene TRBV28; D is perhaps TRBD1 (5 bases). Deletions cut 4 bases from V and 4 bases from J, with 10 bases between. The length of the CDR3 is 13 residues. Per germline, CDR1 MDHEN and CDR2 SYDVKM. The CDR3 sequence: CASSSVGTYGYTF. CDR3 DNA sequence: TGTGCCAGCAGTTCGGTAGGGACCTATGGCTACACCTTC.

This clonotype turned up a few times. The rearrangement joins TRBV29-1 to TRBJ2-1, with D possibly being TRBD2 (5 bases). The V end lost 7 bases, the J end lost 5 bases, and 15 bases lay between the germline ends. Per germline, CDR1 SQVTM and CDR2 ANQGSEA. The length of the CDR3 is 13 residues. CDR3 protein: CSAHLPGNNEQFF. In DNA, the CDR3 is TGCAGCGCCCACCTTCCCGGGAACAATGAGCAGTTCTTC.

V usage is TRBV20-1 and J usage is TRBJ2-5; 8 bases are a match to TRBD1. The ends lost 5 bases at V and 0 bases at J; junction bases unmatched: 14. The CDR3 has 17 residues. CDR1 and CDR2 from the germline V gene are DFQATT and SNEGSKA (reference sequence). CDR3 coding DNA: TGCAGTGCTGACGGACCCGAGGACAGGGACCACCAAGAGACCCAGTACTTC. The encoded protein is CSADGPEDRDHQETQYF.

The chain recombines TRBV12-3 or TRBV12-4 with TRBJ1-2; 8 bases are a match to TRBD1. There are 15 residues in the CDR3. Trimming cost V 4 bases and J 7 bases; bases outside gene matches: 11. The CDR3, as DNA: TGTGCCAGCAGTTCGTCAGGGGGCGGGCTGGGTGGCTACACCTTC. It is translated as CASSSSGGGLGGYTF.

This sequence joins TRBV4-1 and TRBJ2-1; TRBD2 might be the D (7 bases). V gave up 0 bases and J gave up 4 bases, with 13 bases separating them. CDR3 length: 16 residues. Germline V CDR1 and CDR2: MGHRA, YSYEKL. CDR3 bases: TGCGCCAGCAGCCAAGATTGGGGGGGGCAATACAATGAGCAGTTCTTC. Amino acid sequence: CASSQDWGGQYNEQFF.

The chain recombines TRBV7-2 with TRBJ2-7, with TRBD2 as a possible D gene (7 bases). In germline, CDR1 is SGHTA, CDR2 FQGNSA. Trimming shortened V by 0 bases and J by 3 bases, and 9 bases separated the two germline ends. The length of the CDR3 is 14 residues. The CDR3 loop reads CASSLAGGHYEQYF. In DNA form, the CDR3 reads TGTGCCAGCAGCTTAGCGGGGGGGCACTACGAGCAGTACTTC. Full variable domain (rest looked up from reference TRBV7-2 and TRBJ2-7): GAGVSQSPSNKVTEKGKDVELRCDPISGHTALYWYRQSLGQGLEFLIYFQGNSAPDKSGLPSDRFSAERTGGSVSTLTIQRTQQEDSAVYLCASSLAGGHYEQYFGPGTRLTVT.

The chain links TRBV20-1 to TRBJ1-1, with no clear D. V was clipped by 6 bases and J by 0 bases, with 8 bases between them. The CDR3 covers 12 residues. CDR1 DFQATT and CDR2 SNEGSKA come from the germline V gene (reference sequence). DNA for the CDR3: TGCAGTGCCCCCCCGTTGAACACTGAAGCTTTCTTT. Translating it yields CSAPPLNTEAFF.

The chain uses TRBV20-1 and TRBJ1-5; D unresolved. CDR3 length equals 13 residues. CDR1 is DFQATT and CDR2 is SNEGSKA in the germline V gene (reference sequence). V was cut by 1 base and J by 6 bases, with 10 bases left in between. CDR3: CSARVGQIQPQHF. CDR3 coding DNA: TGCAGTGCTAGAGTCGGGCAGATTCAGCCCCAGCATTTT.

This clonotype was recorded only once. V gene TRBV28 combines with J gene TRBJ1-4; TRBD1 is a possible D gene (6 bases). The CDR3 is 17 amino acids. Trimming removed 1 base from V and 0 bases from J, with 12 bases in between. Germline loops: CDR1 MDHEN, CDR2 SYDVKM. CDR3 sequence: CASSLSAGTSTNEKLFF. The CDR3 DNA follows: TGTGCCAGCAGTTTATCTGCCGGGACATCAACTAATGAAAAACTGTTTTTT.

This clonotype was seen a few times. This chain uses TRBV4-1 with TRBJ2-7; D possibly corresponds to TRBD2 (5 bases). In germline, CDR1 is MGHRA, CDR2 YSYEKL. V was cut by 3 bases and J by 4 bases, with 13 bases left in between. The CDR3 has 14 residues. CDR3 amino acids: CASSQLPSGYEQYF. The CDR3 DNA sequence: TGCGCCAGCAGCCAGCTCCCGTCGGGGTACGAGCAGTACTTC.

V and J are TRBV29-1 and TRBJ2-7, with D unresolved. Per the germline V gene, CDR1 is SQVTM and CDR2 is ANQGSEA. V lost 3 bases, J lost 0 bases, and 9 bases lay in between. The CDR3 loop spans 13 amino acids. CDR3 bases: TGCAGCGTTGAGGAACAGAGCTCCTACGAGCAGTACTTC. It is translated as CSVEEQSSYEQYF.

This chain links TRBV20-1 with TRBJ2-1; 9 nucleotides match TRBD2. Looked up from germline, CDR1 is DFQATT and CDR2 is SNEGSKA (reference sequence). With V trimmed by 2 bases and J by 6 bases, 20 bases remained unmatched. This CDR3 spans 19 amino acids. Written as DNA, the CDR3 is TGCAGTGCTAGACTTCTAGCGGGATTAACCTGGGAGTTCGGCAATGAGCAGTTCTTC. It specifies CSARLLAGLTWEFGNEQFF.

A remark on this clonotype: Its ends do not fully match the called genes, so a read error is possible. The rearrangement uses TRBV12-3 or TRBV12-4 and TRBJ2-7; 9 nucleotides line up with TRBD2. CDR3 length: 15 residues. CDR3: CASRQLAGPSYDQYF. The CDR3 DNA reads TGTGCCAGCAGGCAGCTAGCGGGACCTTCCTACGATCAGTACTTC.

In its sample, this clonotype was seen a few times. V and J are TRBV6-6 and TRBJ1-1; D perhaps matches TRBD1 (6 bases). The length of the CDR3 is 13 residues. V was trimmed by 5 bases and J by 4 bases, leaving 11 bases between them. Germline CDR1 reads MNHNY; CDR2 reads SVGAGI (reference sequence). This CDR3 reads CASSQGHGTEAFF. CDR3 nucleotides: TGTGCCAGCAGTCAGGGACATGGCACTGAAGCTTTCTTT.

The chain recombines TRBV7-8 with TRBJ1-1, with D perhaps matching TRBD1 (6 bases). Germline V lookup: CDR1 SGHVS, CDR2 FQNEAQ. The CDR3 spans 14 residues. V shed 5 bases and J shed 6 bases, with 16 bases lying between them. CDR3 sequence (DNA): TGTGCCAGCAGCCACCAACAGGGATTGCCTGAAGCTTTCTTT. Its protein product is CASSHQQGLPEAFF.

A few counts support this clonotype. This chain uses TRBV9 with TRBJ2-5; D gene unclear. CDR3 length equals 13 residues. V dropped 0 bases and J dropped 5 bases, with 8 bases sitting between them. CDR1 SGDLS and CDR2 YYNGEE come from the germline V gene. Written as DNA, the CDR3 is TGTGCCAGCAGCGTAGCTGATGCGGAGACCCAGTACTTC. Translated: CASSVADAETQYF.